Included here is one T cell receptor (beta chain) sequence, with context. Its antigen is unidentified. Profiled with immunoSEQ multiplex PCR; TCRdb holds only in-frame clones, not every one. This sample has roughly 32,000 clones, with about 92% found just once. The sample originates from a study of neoadjuvant nivolumab and ipilimumab in lung cancer. At the level of the study: The combination arm added day-1 ipilimumab 1 mg/kg to nivolumab 3 mg/kg on days 1, 15, 29. Study-level results: TCR richness and clonality were higher in tumors than adjacent uninvolved lung. TCR sequencing covered a small number of samples. TCR clonality did not significantly correlate with pathologic tumor regression.

The CDR3 runs to 13 residues. Per the germline V gene, CDR1 is SGHRS and CDR2 is YFSETQ. V lost 0 bases, J lost 7 bases, and 10 bases lay in between. The material was peripheral blood, obtained after neoadjuvant nivolumab, alone or with ipilimumab, at or shortly before surgery. The rearrangement links TRBV5-1 to TRBJ1-2, with D tentatively TRBD1 (6 bases). The sequence was obtained from an adult with non-small cell lung cancer. This CDR3 is CASSLAGESGYTF. The CDR3 DNA sequence: TGCGCCAGCAGCTTGGCAGGGGAGAGTGGCTACACCTTC.